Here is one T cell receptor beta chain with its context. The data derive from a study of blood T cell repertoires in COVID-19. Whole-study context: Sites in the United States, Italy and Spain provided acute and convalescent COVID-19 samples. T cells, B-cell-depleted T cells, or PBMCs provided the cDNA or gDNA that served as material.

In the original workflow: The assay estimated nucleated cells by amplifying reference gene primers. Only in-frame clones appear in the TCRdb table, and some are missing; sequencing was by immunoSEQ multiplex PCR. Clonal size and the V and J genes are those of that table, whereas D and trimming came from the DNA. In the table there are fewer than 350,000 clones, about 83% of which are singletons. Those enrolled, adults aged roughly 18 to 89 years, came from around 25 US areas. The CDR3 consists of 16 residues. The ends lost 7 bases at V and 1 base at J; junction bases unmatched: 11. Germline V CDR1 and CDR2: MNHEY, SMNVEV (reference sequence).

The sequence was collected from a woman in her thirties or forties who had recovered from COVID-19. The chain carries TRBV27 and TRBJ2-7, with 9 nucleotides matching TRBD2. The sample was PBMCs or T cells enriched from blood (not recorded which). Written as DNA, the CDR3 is TGTGCCAGCAAGCGGGCGGGAGGGCCGAATTCCTACGAGCAGTACTTC. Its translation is CASKRAGGPNSYEQYF.